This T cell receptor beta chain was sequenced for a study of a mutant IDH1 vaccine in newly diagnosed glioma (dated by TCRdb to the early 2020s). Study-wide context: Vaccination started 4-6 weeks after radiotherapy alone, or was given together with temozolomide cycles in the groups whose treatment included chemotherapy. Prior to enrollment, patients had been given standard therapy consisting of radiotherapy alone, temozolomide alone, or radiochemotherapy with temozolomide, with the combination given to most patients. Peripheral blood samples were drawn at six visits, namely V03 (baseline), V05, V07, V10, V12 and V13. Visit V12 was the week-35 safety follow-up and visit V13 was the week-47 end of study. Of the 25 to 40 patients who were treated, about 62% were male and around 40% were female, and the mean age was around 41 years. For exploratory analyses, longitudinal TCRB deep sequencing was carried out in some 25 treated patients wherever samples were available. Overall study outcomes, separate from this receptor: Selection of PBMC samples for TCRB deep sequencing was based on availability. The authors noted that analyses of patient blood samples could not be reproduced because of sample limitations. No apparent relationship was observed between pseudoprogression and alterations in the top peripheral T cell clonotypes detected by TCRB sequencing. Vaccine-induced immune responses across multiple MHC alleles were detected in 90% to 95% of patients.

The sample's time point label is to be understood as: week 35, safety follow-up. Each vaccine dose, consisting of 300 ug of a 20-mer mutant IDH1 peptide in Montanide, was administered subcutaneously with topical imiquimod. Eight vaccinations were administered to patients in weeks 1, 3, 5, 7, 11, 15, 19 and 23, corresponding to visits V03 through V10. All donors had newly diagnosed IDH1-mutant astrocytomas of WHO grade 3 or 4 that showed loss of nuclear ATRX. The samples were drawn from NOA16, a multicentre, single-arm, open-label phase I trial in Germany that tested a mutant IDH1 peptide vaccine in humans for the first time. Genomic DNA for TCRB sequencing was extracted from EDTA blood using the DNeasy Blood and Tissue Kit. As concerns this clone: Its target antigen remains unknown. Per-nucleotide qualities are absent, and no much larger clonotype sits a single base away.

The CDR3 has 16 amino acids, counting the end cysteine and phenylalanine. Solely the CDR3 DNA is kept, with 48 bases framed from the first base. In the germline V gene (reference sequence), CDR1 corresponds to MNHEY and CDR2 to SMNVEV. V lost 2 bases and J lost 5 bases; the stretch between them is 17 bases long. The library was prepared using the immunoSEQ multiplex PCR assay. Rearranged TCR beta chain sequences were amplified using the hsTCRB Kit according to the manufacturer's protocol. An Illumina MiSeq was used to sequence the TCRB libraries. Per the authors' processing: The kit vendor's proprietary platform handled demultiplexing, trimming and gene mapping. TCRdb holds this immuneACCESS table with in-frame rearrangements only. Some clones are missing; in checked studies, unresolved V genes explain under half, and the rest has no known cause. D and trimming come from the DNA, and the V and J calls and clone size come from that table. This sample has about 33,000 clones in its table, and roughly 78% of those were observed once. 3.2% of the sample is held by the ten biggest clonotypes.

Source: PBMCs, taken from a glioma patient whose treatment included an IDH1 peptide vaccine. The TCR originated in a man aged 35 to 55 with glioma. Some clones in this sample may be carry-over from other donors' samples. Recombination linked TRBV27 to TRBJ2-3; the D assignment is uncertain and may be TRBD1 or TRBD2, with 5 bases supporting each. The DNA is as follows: TGTGCCAGCAGTTTACATCCCGGGCGTGGGGGAGATACGCAGTATTTT. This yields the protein CASSLHPGRGGDTQYF.